These T cell receptor beta chains were read from a single sample in a study of blood T cell repertoires in COVID-19. Only in-frame clones appear in the TCRdb table, and some are missing; sequencing was by immunoSEQ multiplex PCR. The sample records 150,000 to 200,000 clones, 85% to 95% being singletons. The specimen sequenced was peripheral blood. The origin of the receptors is a woman aged 50 to 60 with acute or convalescent COVID-19. The CDR3 runs from the conserved cysteine through the conserved F or W. D genes are given only for firm matches. The size entry is marked missing in some rows and otherwise reads once, few, many or a size class.

clone_size: .
j_call: TRBJ1-6
d_call: TRBD1
v_call: TRBV18
cdr3_length: 16
cdr3_nt: TGTGCCAGCTCACCACGACAGGGGATTTATAATTCACCCCTCCACTTT
cdr3_aa: CASSPRQGIYNSPLHF

clone_size: .
j_call: TRBJ1-4
d_call: TRBD1
v_call: TRBV6-5
cdr3_length: 14
cdr3_nt: TGTGCCAGCAGTCGCAGGGGGCGGAATGAAAAACTGTTTTTT
cdr3_aa: CASSRRGRNEKLFF

clone_size: .
j_call: TRBJ1-2
d_call: TRBD1
v_call: TRBV5-1
cdr3_length: 15
cdr3_nt: TGCGCCAGCAGCTTCAGGACAGGGGACGACTATGGCTACACCTTC
cdr3_aa: CASSFRTGDDYGYTF

clone_size: .
j_call: TRBJ1-1
d_call: .
v_call: TRBV27
cdr3_length: 13
cdr3_nt: TGTGCCAGCAGTTTTAACGGAGGGACTGAAGCTTTCTTT
cdr3_aa: CASSFNGGTEAFF

clone_size: .
j_call: TRBJ2-2
d_call: .
v_call: TRBV30
cdr3_length: 11
cdr3_nt: TGTGCCTGGGGAGGGGCTGGGGAGCTGTTTTTT
cdr3_aa: CAWGGAGELFF

clone_size: .
j_call: TRBJ2-7
d_call: TRBD1
v_call: TRBV5-1
cdr3_length: 14
cdr3_nt: TGCGCCAGCAGCTTAACAGGGGAATACTACGAGCAGTACTTC
cdr3_aa: CASSLTGEYYEQYF

clone_size: .
j_call: TRBJ1-3
d_call: .
v_call: TRBV5-8
cdr3_length: 16
cdr3_nt: TGTGCCAGCAGCTTGAGACAGCTCCTCTCTGGAAACACCATATATTTT
cdr3_aa: CASSLRQLLSGNTIYF

clone_size: .
j_call: TRBJ1-5
d_call: TRBD1
v_call: TRBV27
cdr3_length: 15
cdr3_nt: TGTGCCAGCAGTTCCGGACAGGGAACTAATCAGCCCCAGCATTTT
cdr3_aa: CASSSGQGTNQPQHF

clone_size: .
j_call: TRBJ2-7
d_call: .
v_call: TRBV2
cdr3_length: 13
cdr3_nt: TGTGCCAGCAGTGAGGGGCCAGTCGACGAGCAGTACTTC
cdr3_aa: CASSEGPVDEQYF

clone_size: .
j_call: TRBJ2-7
d_call: TRBD2
v_call: TRBV6-2/TRBV6-3
cdr3_length: 15
cdr3_nt: TGTGCCAGCAGTTACCGACTAGCGGGGGCCTACGAGCAGTACTTC
cdr3_aa: CASSYRLAGAYEQYF

clone_size: .
j_call: TRBJ1-3
d_call: .
v_call: TRBV21-1
cdr3_length: 16
cdr3_nt: TGTGCCAGCAGCAAACCCCGGGAAGGCTCTGGAAACACCATATATTTT
cdr3_aa: CASSKPREGSGNTIYF

clone_size: .
j_call: TRBJ2-1
d_call: TRBD2
v_call: TRBV5-4
cdr3_length: 14
cdr3_nt: TGTGCCAGCAGGATAGCGGGGGGCCGGGATGAGCAGTTCTTC
cdr3_aa: CASRIAGGRDEQFF

clone_size: .
j_call: TRBJ2-3
d_call: .
v_call: TRBV30
cdr3_length: 15
cdr3_nt: TGTGCCTGGGTTTCAGGCGGGCTTTGGGCAGATACGCAGTATTTT
cdr3_aa: CAWVSGGLWADTQYF

clone_size: .
j_call: TRBJ2-7
d_call: .
v_call: TRBV12-3/TRBV12-4
cdr3_length: 12
cdr3_nt: TGTGCCAGCAGTCCGGGTCCAACCGAGCAGTACTTC
cdr3_aa: CASSPGPTEQYF

clone_size: .
j_call: TRBJ2-2
d_call: .
v_call: TRBV20-1
cdr3_length: 11
cdr3_nt: TGCAGTGCTCCCAACTTCGGGGAGCTGTTTTTT
cdr3_aa: CSAPNFGELFF

clone_size: .
j_call: TRBJ1-2
d_call: .
v_call: TRBV28
cdr3_length: 13
cdr3_nt: TGTGCCAGCAGACAGGAAAATAACTATGGCTACACCTTC
cdr3_aa: CASRQENNYGYTF

clone_size: few
j_call: TRBJ2-5
d_call: TRBD1
v_call: TRBV30
cdr3_length: 16
cdr3_nt: TGTGCCTGGAGTGCTCCCGGGACAGGAGGAAAAGAGACCCAGTACTTC
cdr3_aa: CAWSAPGTGGKETQYF

clone_size: .
j_call: TRBJ1-1
d_call: TRBD1
v_call: TRBV13
cdr3_length: 17
cdr3_nt: TGTGCCAGCAGCTCATTGGACAGGGGTGAGGGGAACACTGAAGCTTTCTTT
cdr3_aa: CASSSLDRGEGNTEAFF

clone_size: .
j_call: TRBJ1-2
d_call: .
v_call: TRBV15
cdr3_length: 12
cdr3_nt: TGTGCCACCAGCAGAGATCAGATCGACTACACCTTC
cdr3_aa: CATSRDQIDYTF

clone_size: .
j_call: TRBJ1-1
d_call: TRBD1
v_call: TRBV6-5
cdr3_length: 15
cdr3_nt: TGTGCCAGCAGTTCGGGACAGGGTTTGAACACTGAAGCTTTCTTT
cdr3_aa: CASSSGQGLNTEAFF